The rows below give T cell receptor beta chains drawn from one sample of a study of T cell repertoires in cytomegalovirus infection. Each CDR3 protein gets one entry after TCRdb re-called the reads with MiXCR. The sample shows some 300,000 distinct CDR3 sequences, roughly 13% of them seen only once. The sample was PBMCs. The receptors were sampled from a human donor in good health (CMV status not recorded). Some clones in this sample may be carry-over from other donors' samples. The CDR3 runs from the conserved cysteine through the conserved F or W. Fields, in order: J gene, D gene, clone size, V gene, CDR3 protein, CDR3 DNA. A D gene is named only where the DNA matches it firmly. Size is stated for part of the rows, as once, few or many counts, or as a class when the clone is expanded.

>TRBJ1-1|.|few|TRBV29-1
CSAAKNTEAFF
TGCAGCGCTGCGAAGAACACTGAAGCTTTCTTT
>TRBJ1-4|.|.|TRBV29-1
CAGATTGEKLFF
TGCGCTGGGGCAACAACGGGTGAAAAACTGTTTTTT
>TRBJ2-7|.|few|TRBV6-5
CASSIGGFSYEQYF
TGTGCCAGCAGCATTGGAGGGTTTTCCTACGAGCAGTACTTC
>TRBJ2-2|.|.|TRBV29-1
CSVARSLNTGELFF
TGCAGCGTCGCAAGGAGTCTTAACACCGGGGAGCTGTTTTTT
>TRBJ2-1|TRBD2|.|TRBV29-1
CSVEFLSGSPTGQFF
TGCAGCGTTGAGTTTCTTAGCGGGAGCCCTACGGGGCAGTTCTTC
>TRBJ2-2|TRBD1|.|TRBV7-9
CASSLDRDRATGELFF
TGTGCCAGCAGCTTAGACCGGGACAGGGCAACCGGGGAGCTGTTTTTT
>TRBJ1-2|TRBD1|.|TRBV5-1
CASSLGETGAAGGYTF
TGCGCCAGCAGCTTGGGAGAGACAGGGGCCGCGGGTGGCTACACCTTC
>TRBJ2-1|TRBD2|.|TRBV29-1
CSALGTSGFHEQFF
TGCAGCGCCCTAGGGACTAGCGGTTTCCATGAGCAGTTCTTC
>TRBJ2-7|.|few|TRBV27
CASSLTGLEQYF
TGTGCCAGCAGTCTTACCGGCCTCGAGCAGTACTTC
>TRBJ1-1|.|many|TRBV6-6
CASSTWNTEAFF
TGTGCCAGCAGTACCTGGAACACTGAAGCTTTCTTT
>TRBJ2-6|.|few|TRBV28
CASRLWGRGSALSGANVLTF
TGTGCCAGCAGGCTGTGGGGGAGAGGTAGCGCCCTCTCTGGGGCCAACGTCCTGACTTTC
>TRBJ2-3|.|many|TRBV14
CASSQGMVFTDTQYF
TGTGCCAGCAGCCAAGGGATGGTCTTCACAGATACGCAGTATTTT
>TRBJ2-1|.|.|TRBV15
CATRRPEARHNEQFF
TGTGCCACCAGGAGACCAGAGGCGAGACACAATGAGCAGTTCTTC
>TRBJ2-7|TRBD2|.|TRBV20-1
CSASPRSGNPNEQYF
TGCAGTGCTAGTCCCCGTAGCGGGAACCCCAACGAGCAGTACTTC
>TRBJ1-5|.|.|TRBV19
CASSHVWEQPQHF
TGTGCCAGTAGCCATGTGTGGGAACAGCCCCAGCATTTT
>TRBJ2-7|.|many|TRBV7-8
CASSLNKGVGYEQYF
TGTGCCAGCAGCTTAAATAAAGGGGTCGGGTACGAGCAGTACTTC
>TRBJ1-1|.|few|TRBV24-1
CATSDRDGAEAFF
TGTGCCACCAGTGACAGGGACGGAGCTGAAGCTTTCTTT
>TRBJ2-1|.|many|TRBV7-2
CASSFPTKQFF
TGTGCCAGCAGCTTTCCTACTAAGCAGTTCTTC
>TRBJ2-1|.|many|TRBV23-1
CASSQSLRFYNEQFF
TGCGCCAGCAGTCAATCGCTTCGTTTCTACAATGAGCAGTTCTTC
>TRBJ2-3|TRBD2|.|TRBV20-1
CSARVLEAGGPFSTDTQYF
TGCAGTGCTAGAGTTCTGGAAGCGGGAGGGCCCTTCTCCACAGATACGCAGTATTTT
>TRBJ2-1|.|many|TRBV6-5
CASSYGLASGNEQFF
TGTGCCAGCAGTTACGGTCTAGCTAGTGGGAATGAGCAGTTCTTC
>TRBJ1-1|TRBD1|.|TRBV6-5
CASTRDRDRAEAFF
TGTGCCAGCACCAGAGACAGGGATAGGGCTGAAGCTTTCTTT
>TRBJ2-1|TRBD1|many|TRBV6-2/TRBV6-3
CASSYQLGQGAYNEQFF
TGTGCCAGCAGTTACCAACTGGGACAGGGTGCCTACAATGAGCAGTTCTTC
>TRBJ1-1|.|few|TRBV5-1
CASTANRVGNTEAFF
TGCGCCAGCACCGCAAACAGGGTAGGGAACACTGAAGCTTTCTTT
>TRBJ2-5|.|many|TRBV7-3
CASSPYGNQETQYF
TGTGCCAGCAGCCCATACGGGAACCAAGAGACCCAGTACTTC
>TRBJ2-2|.|many|TRBV7-2
CASSLAVNGELFF
TGTGCCAGCAGCTTAGCGGTTAACGGGGAGCTGTTTTTT
>TRBJ2-5|.|many|TRBV7-2
CASSLGGRLSETQYF
TGTGCCAGCAGCTTAGGGGGGCGACTGTCGGAGACCCAGTACTTC
>TRBJ1-2|.|.|TRBV18
CASSPATGTRGYTF
TGTGCCAGCTCACCAGCGACAGGAACTCGTGGCTACACCTTC
>TRBJ2-7|.|few|TRBV20-1
CSARGQGNDKYEQYF
TGCAGTGCTAGAGGTCAGGGGAATGATAAGTACGAGCAGTACTTC
>TRBJ2-1|.|.|TRBV5-3
CASSSGAGRYNEQFF
TGTGCCAGCAGTTCCGGGGCGGGGCGCTACAATGAGCAGTTCTTC
>TRBJ1-1|.|many|TRBV12-3/TRBV12-4
CASSLVQGTEAFF
TGTGCCAGCAGTTTGGTACAGGGAACTGAAGCTTTCTTT
>TRBJ2-7|TRBD2|many|TRBV7-2
CASSPPGLVGPREQYF
TGTGCCAGCAGCCCCCCGGGACTAGTAGGGCCCCGCGAGCAGTACTTC
>TRBJ1-1|.|many|TRBV7-2
CASSLDLQLFLPNTEAFF
TGTGCCAGCAGCTTAGACCTACAGCTTTTTCTGCCGAACACTGAAGCTTTCTTT
>TRBJ2-5|TRBD2|many|TRBV5-5
CASSPLAGRTETQYF
TGTGCCAGCAGCCCCTTAGCGGGAAGGACAGAGACCCAGTACTTC
>TRBJ1-2|.|many|TRBV11-2
CASSLDPFYGYTF
TGTGCCAGCAGCTTAGATCCATTCTATGGCTACACCTTC
>TRBJ2-5|.|.|TRBV19
CASSIFGGGQETQYF
TGTGCCAGTAGTATTTTCGGGGGTGGTCAAGAGACCCAGTACTTC
>TRBJ2-2|.|.|TRBV20-1
CSALFGSNTGELFF
TGCAGTGCTTTGTTTGGGTCGAACACCGGGGAGCTGTTTTTT
>TRBJ2-7|.|few|TRBV28
CASSLGAKYEQYF
TGTGCCAGCAGTTTAGGGGCAAAATACGAGCAGTACTTC
>TRBJ2-3|TRBD1|many|TRBV12-3/TRBV12-4
CASTLTGQNTDTQYF
TGTGCCAGCACCCTTACGGGACAGAACACAGATACGCAGTATTTT
>TRBJ1-5|TRBD1|.|TRBV6-6
CASSPTGNYGNQPQHF
TGTGCCAGCAGCCCGACAGGGAACTACGGCAATCAGCCCCAGCATTTT